This paragraph reports one T cell receptor beta chain. Antigen unknown. This sample is part of a study of OX40 agonist ivuxolimab in advanced cancers. Assay: immunoSEQ multiplex PCR; the TCRdb copy retains only in-frame clones and omits some. The sample records about 80,000 clones, 80% to 90% being singletons. Study outcomes and limitations: At 0.1 to 3.0 mg/kg, CD4+ and CD8+ blood T cells expanded clonally by week 6. Partial responders treated at 0.1-3.0 mg/kg exhibited clonal expansion among the lowest measured. Among expanded peripheral T cells, antigen specificity went undetermined.

CDR3 size: 14 residues. The V end lost 0 bases, the J end lost 5 bases, and 10 bases lay between the germline ends. CDR1 and CDR2 (germline): SGHTA, FQGNSA. The material was CD4+ or CD8+ T cells sorted from blood, obtained in a trial of the OX40 agonist ivuxolimab. The receptor comes from an adult with an advanced solid tumor such as melanoma, head and neck, liver or kidney cancer. The genes are TRBV7-2 and TRBJ2-5; D uncertain. CDR3 region: CASSLAGSTETQYF. DNA for the CDR3: TGTGCCAGCAGCTTAGCCGGCAGCACGGAGACCCAGTACTTC.